This TCR beta chain was profiled in a study of cytomegalovirus exposure and HLA in healthy donors. General study points: Versus the approximately 720-donor mean, an Asian-associated ancestry cluster reportedly showed fewer N-insertions in a later analysis.

13 Jbeta primers and 60 Vbeta primers were used for the PCR. Libraries were prepared by immunoSEQ multiplex PCR; TCRdb keeps only in-frame clonotypes and omits some of them. The sample shows 150,000 or so clones, 70% to 85% of them seen only once. As concerns this clone: The antigen is undetermined.

The trim removed 6 bases at V and 5 bases at J, leaving 4 bases unmatched. The CDR3 consists of 13 residues. The germline V gene encodes CDR1 MNHEY and CDR2 SMNVEV (reference sequence). While unrecorded immune exposures were likely, the donors were nominally healthy when sampled. V usage is TRBV27 and J usage is TRBJ1-5, with 7 bases identical to TRBD1. The clonotype originates from a male donor in good health and CMV-seropositive. Input material: PBMCs. The CDR3 nucleotides are TGTGCCAGCAGCCATCAGGGGGATCAGCCCCAGCATTTT. Translation gives CASSHQGDQPQHF.